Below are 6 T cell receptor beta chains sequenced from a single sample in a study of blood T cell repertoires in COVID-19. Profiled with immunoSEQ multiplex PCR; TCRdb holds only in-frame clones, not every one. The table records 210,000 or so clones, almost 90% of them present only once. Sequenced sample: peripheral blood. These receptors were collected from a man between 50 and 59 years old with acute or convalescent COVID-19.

The CDR3 DNA reads TGCAGTGCTAGACACAGGGGCGGCTACACCTTC. This encodes CSARHRGGYTF. The chain is built from TRBV20-1 and TRBJ1-2, with TRBD1 identical over 7 bases. Germline V gene lookup returns CDR1 DFQATT and CDR2 SNEGSKA (reference sequence). V gave up 2 bases and J gave up 8 bases; unmatched junction bases: 2. This CDR3 comprises 11 residues.

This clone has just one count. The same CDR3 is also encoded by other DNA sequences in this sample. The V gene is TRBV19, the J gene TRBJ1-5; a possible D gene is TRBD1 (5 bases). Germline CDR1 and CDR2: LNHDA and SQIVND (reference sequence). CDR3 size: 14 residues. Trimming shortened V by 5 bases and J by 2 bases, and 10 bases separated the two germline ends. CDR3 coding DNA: TGTGCCAGTAGTGAAACAGGAGGCAATCAGCCCCAGCATTTT. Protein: CASSETGGNQPQHF.

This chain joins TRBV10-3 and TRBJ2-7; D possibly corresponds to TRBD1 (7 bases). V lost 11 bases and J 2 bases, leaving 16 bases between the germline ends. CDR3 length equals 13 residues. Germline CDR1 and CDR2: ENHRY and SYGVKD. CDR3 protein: CAAGGDRAYEQYF. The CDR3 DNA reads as TGTGCCGCGGGCGGGGACAGAGCCTACGAGCAGTACTTC.

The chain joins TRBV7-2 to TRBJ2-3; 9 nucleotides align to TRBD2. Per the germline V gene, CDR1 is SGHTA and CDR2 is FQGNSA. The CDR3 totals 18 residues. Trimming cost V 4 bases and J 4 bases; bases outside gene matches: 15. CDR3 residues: CASSSSPSGAPRADTQYF. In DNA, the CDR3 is TGTGCCAGCAGCTCCTCCCCTAGCGGGGCCCCCCGGGCAGATACGCAGTATTTT.

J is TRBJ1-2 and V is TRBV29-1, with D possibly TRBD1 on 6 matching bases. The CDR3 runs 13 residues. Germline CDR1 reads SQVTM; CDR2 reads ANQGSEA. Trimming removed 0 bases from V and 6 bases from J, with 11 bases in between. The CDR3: CSVEDLGQHGYTF. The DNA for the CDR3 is TGCAGCGTTGAAGACCTTGGACAGCATGGCTACACCTTC.

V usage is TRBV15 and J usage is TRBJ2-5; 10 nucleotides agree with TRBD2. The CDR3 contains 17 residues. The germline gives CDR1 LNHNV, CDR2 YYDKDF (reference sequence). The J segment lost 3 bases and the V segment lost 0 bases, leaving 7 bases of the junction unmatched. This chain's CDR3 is CATSRDLSSGRKETQYF. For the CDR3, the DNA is TGTGCCACCAGCAGAGATCTGTCTAGCGGGAGAAAAGAGACCCAGTACTTC. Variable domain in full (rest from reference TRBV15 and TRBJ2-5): DAMVIQNPRYQVTQFGKPVTLSCSQTLNHNVMYWYQQKSSQAPKLLFHYYDKDFNNEADTPDNFQSRRPNTSFCFLDIRSPGLGDTAMYLCATSRDLSSGRKETQYFGPGTRLLVL.